The rows below give T cell receptor beta chains drawn from one sample of a study of blood T cell repertoires in COVID-19. The repertoire was sequenced with immunoSEQ multiplex PCR; TCRdb's copy has only in-frame clones and lacks some. The data contain 350,000 to 400,000 clones, around 87% of them singletons. The sequenced material came from PBMCs or T cells enriched from blood (not recorded which). These receptors originate from a man aged 35-49 years in a cohort exposed to, infected with or recovered from COVID-19 (not recorded which). Both conserved end residues are part of each CDR3. The D gene is left open where the match is weak. Clone size is given for some rows only: seen once, a few or many times, or a class if the clone is expanded.

D: .; V: TRBV3-1/TRBV3-2; J: TRBJ2-4; size: .; CDR3: CASSQEVGGPRNIQYF; DNA: TGTGCCAGCAGCCAAGAAGTCGGCGGGCCGCGGAACATTCAGTACTTC
D: TRBD2; V: TRBV29-1; J: TRBJ2-3; size: .; CDR3: CSLQSGGITDTQYF; DNA: TGCAGCCTCCAATCGGGAGGGATTACAGATACGCAGTATTTT
D: .; V: TRBV10-2; J: TRBJ1-2; size: .; CDR3: CASSDGPTANYGYTF; DNA: TGCGCCAGCAGTGATGGGCCCACTGCTAACTATGGCTACACCTTC
D: .; V: TRBV30; J: TRBJ1-1; size: .; CDR3: CAWSVHKNTEAFF; DNA: TGTGCCTGGAGTGTACACAAGAACACTGAAGCTTTCTTT
D: .; V: TRBV2; J: TRBJ1-5; size: .; CDR3: CASKIGEEWQPQHF; DNA: TGTGCCAGCAAAATAGGGGAGGAGTGGCAGCCCCAGCATTTT
D: TRBD1; V: TRBV2; J: TRBJ1-2; size: .; CDR3: CASRMDRGHGYTF; DNA: TGTGCCAGCAGAATGGACAGGGGGCACGGCTACACCTTC
D: TRBD1; V: TRBV5-1; J: TRBJ1-2; size: .; CDR3: CASSLGDRGHSDGYTF; DNA: TGCGCCAGCAGCTTGGGGGACAGGGGGCATTCGGATGGCTACACCTTC
D: TRBD2; V: TRBV5-1; J: TRBJ2-1; size: few; CDR3: CASSLLSGTEQFF; DNA: TGCGCCAGCAGCTTGCTGAGCGGGACTGAGCAGTTCTTC
D: TRBD1; V: TRBV2; J: TRBJ2-5; size: .; CDR3: CASGLRQGQETQYF; DNA: TGTGCCAGCGGACTCAGACAGGGCCAAGAGACCCAGTACTTC
D: .; V: TRBV2; J: TRBJ2-3; size: once; CDR3: CASSERQGIDTQYF; DNA: TGTGCCAGCAGTGAAAGGCAGGGGATAGATACGCAGTATTTT
D: TRBD2; V: TRBV5-4; J: TRBJ2-7; size: .; CDR3: CASNTGGLAGPEQYF; DNA: TGTGCCAGCAACACGGGGGGACTAGCGGGCCCAGAGCAGTACTTC